The clone carrying this TCR beta chain appeared once. Clones were sequenced by immunoSEQ multiplex PCR, and TCRdb holds only the in-frame ones, with some missing. The table lists around 140,000 clones, under 90% of them singletons. This sample is drawn from a study of blood T cell repertoires in COVID-19. The CDR3 loop spans 13 amino acids. The V gene end was trimmed by 5 bases and the J gene end by 4 bases; junction bases not matched to a gene: 4. Germline V gene sequence: CDR1 SGHTA, CDR2 FQGNSA. This rearrangement joins TRBV7-2 to TRBJ2-5; TRBD1 matches at 7 bases. The sequencing input was peripheral blood. The receptor was isolated from a human donor in a cohort sampled during active COVID-19. CDR3 DNA: TGTGCCAGCAGCAGACAGGGTCGAGAGACCCAGTACTTC. Translated, it gives CASSRQGRETQYF.